A single sample is the source of the 31 T cell receptor beta chains below, sequenced in a study of blood T cells in healthy people across ages. A J-beta primer mix and a sample-barcoded 5' primer were used in a second PCR of about 7 to 12 cycles. TCRdb re-derived calls from the 5' RACE reads in MiXCR, one entry per CDR3 protein. The data contain fewer than 800,000 distinct CDR3 sequences, 25% of them singletons. These same records also appear under a second study, on T cells of mothers and their children.

Sequenced: blood. The receptors here all came from a boy between 10 and 17 years old in good health.

This clonotype has a count of ten or more. The chain is built from TRBV4-2 and TRBJ2-1, with D unclear. The J call may not be correct, given that the DNA end is closer to TRBJ2-7. CDR3 length: 13 residues. Per the germline V gene, CDR1 is LGHNA and CDR2 is YNFKEQ. The DNA of the CDR3 is TGTGCCAGCAGCCAAGTACGTGATTACGAGCAGTACTTC. This translates into CASSQVRDYEQYF.

This clonotype was detected ten times or more. This chain joins TRBV5-5 and TRBJ2-5; D may be TRBD1 (6 bases). V lost 0 bases and J lost 5, with 14 bases in between. The CDR3 consists of 15 residues. CDR1 is SGHKS and CDR2 is YYEKEE in the germline V gene (reference sequence). CDR3 in amino acids: CASSLAPGAAETQYF. CDR3 DNA sequence: TGTGCCAGCAGCTTGGCCCCAGGGGCCGCGGAGACCCAGTACTTC.

The chain has TRBV6-1 and TRBJ1-4; 12 bases are shared with TRBD1. Germline V gene data show CDR1 as MNHNS and CDR2 as SASEGT. The CDR3 sequence is 17 residues long. Unmatched junction bases numbered 10, after V lost 7 bases and J lost 4 bases. CDR3 sequence: CASNPGQGARSNEKLFF. The CDR3 DNA reads as TGTGCCAGCAATCCGGGACAGGGGGCGCGGAGTAATGAAAAACTGTTTTTT.

The chain couples TRBV9 to TRBJ2-6; D is perhaps TRBD1 (6 bases). The CDR3 runs to 20 residues. Trimming left V 2 bases short and J 0 bases short, with 21 bases between. Per germline, CDR1 SGDLS and CDR2 YYNGEE. CDR3 residues: CASSVPSPGQVPSGANVLTF. The CDR3 DNA reads as TGTGCCAGCAGCGTCCCCTCTCCGGGACAAGTTCCCTCTGGGGCCAACGTCCTGACTTTC.

The gene calls are TRBV12-3 or TRBV12-4 and TRBJ2-3, with D maybe TRBD2 (5 bases). V was trimmed by 5 bases and J by 0 bases, leaving 6 bases between them. The CDR3 has 13 residues. DNA for the CDR3: TGTGCCAGCAGTCGGAGGAGCACAGATACGCAGTATTTT. Translated, it gives CASSRRSTDTQYF.

This chain uses TRBV7-9 with TRBJ2-1, with 9 bases that match TRBD1. The J call may be incorrect, as the DNA end agrees better with TRBJ2-5. Germline V gene sequence: CDR1 SEHNR, CDR2 FQNEAQ (reference sequence). The CDR3 contains 16 residues. In DNA, the CDR3 is TGTGCCAGCAGCCCCACAGGGGGCCTCAGGGAAGAGACCCAGTACTTC. Residues: CASSPTGGLREETQYF.

Only one count was recorded for this clonotype. The V and J genes are TRBV20-1 and TRBJ1-4; D is unclear. Germline CDR1 DFQATT, CDR2 SNEGSKA (reference sequence). The CDR3 extends over 13 amino acids. The ends were cut back, 6 bases at V and 5 bases at J, with 13 bases in the middle. Here the CDR3 DNA reads TGCAGTGCCCAGGACGGGATGAATGAAAAACTGTTTTTT. Its translation: CSAQDGMNEKLFF.

This clonotype was seen a handful of times. A read error may produce the germline difference seen at one junction end. The genes are TRBV29-1 and TRBJ2-7, with D possibly being TRBD1 (5 bases). Germline CDR1 is SQVTM and CDR2 is ANQGSEA. The CDR3 runs to 13 residues. The CDR3 coding sequence is TGCAGCGCTGAAGGGGATCGTGGCTACGAGCAGTACTTC. Its translation is CSAEGDRGYEQYF.

V usage is TRBV15 and J usage is TRBJ2-5; D is undetermined. Germline CDR1 and CDR2: LNHNV and YYDKDF (reference sequence). This CDR3 has 14 residues. Trimming stripped 1 base from V and 5 bases from J, with 11 bases between. CDR3 residues: CATSRGDPRETQYF. The CDR3 DNA reads as TGTGCCACCAGCAGAGGAGACCCAAGGGAGACCCAGTACTTC. Complete variable domain (other parts from reference TRBV15 and TRBJ2-5): DAMVIQNPRYQVTQFGKPVTLSCSQTLNHNVMYWYQQKSSQAPKLLFHYYDKDFNNEADTPDNFQSRRPNTSFCFLDIRSPGLGDTAMYLCATSRGDPRETQYFGPGTRLLVL.

The chain recombines TRBV29-1 with TRBJ1-2; D is possibly TRBD1 (6 bases). The CDR3 spans 20 residues. Trimming removed 3 bases from V and 0 bases from J, with 29 bases in between. Per germline, CDR1 SQVTM and CDR2 ANQGSEA. Here the CDR3 DNA reads TGCAGCGTTGATTCGGACAGCCGAATGATACTAGAAACAGCTAACTATGGCTACACCTTC. The encoded protein is CSVDSDSRMILETANYGYTF.

The chain is built from TRBV6-6 and TRBJ2-1, with a tentative D call TRBD2 (7 bases). Deletions cut 2 bases from V and 8 bases from J, with 19 bases between. The CDR3 is made up of 16 amino acids. Per germline, CDR1 MNHNY and CDR2 SVGAGI (reference sequence). In nucleotides, the CDR3 is TGTGCCAGCAGTTACCGAGAGGGGGGGCGACTCTATGAGCAGTTCTTC. As protein: CASSYREGGRLYEQFF.

This clonotype was recorded a few times. CDR3 DNA: TGTGCCAGCAGTTCAGCGACTAGCGGGGTCGTTGACACCGGGGAGCTGTTTTTT. It yields the protein CASSSATSGVVDTGELFF. This chain uses TRBV2 with TRBJ2-2; 11 bases map to TRBD2. CDR3 length: 18 amino acids. CDR1 SNHLY and CDR2 FYNNEI come from the germline V gene. The V gene end was trimmed by 5 bases and the J gene end by 3 bases; junction bases not matched to a gene: 11.

The J gene is TRBJ2-1, the V gene TRBV5-1; 15 bases map to TRBD2. Germline V gives CDR1 SGHRS, CDR2 YFSETQ. V lost 4 bases, J lost 1 base, and 6 bases stayed unmatched. The CDR3 runs 18 residues. In DNA, the CDR3 is TGCGCCAGCAGCCCTGGGACTAGCGGGGGGAAGTCCTACAATGAGCAGTTCTTC. Translating it yields CASSPGTSGGKSYNEQFF.

This chain joins TRBV7-9 and TRBJ2-7; TRBD1 matches 8 bases. The CDR3 has 15 residues. J gave up 0 bases and V 5 bases, and 6 bases lay outside the gene matches. Per the germline V gene, CDR1 is SEHNR and CDR2 is FQNEAQ (reference sequence). This CDR3 is CASSEPGTGSYEQYF. The CDR3 nucleotides read TGTGCCAGCAGCGAACCCGGGACAGGCTCCTACGAGCAGTACTTC. Filled out from reference TRBV7-9 and TRBJ2-7, the complete variable domain reads DTGVSQNPRHKITKRGQNVTFRCDPISEHNRLYWYRQTLGQGPEFLTYFQNEAQLEKSRLLSDRFSAERPKGSFSTLEIQRTEQGDSAMYLCASSEPGTGSYEQYFGPGTRLTVT.

This clonotype was detected a few times. The rearrangement uses TRBV9 and TRBJ2-5, with TRBD2 as a possible D gene (5 bases). The CDR3 sequence is 13 residues long. Trimming removed 3 bases from V and 4 bases from J, with 10 bases in between. Germline loops: CDR1 SGDLS, CDR2 YYNGEE. The DNA for the CDR3 is TGTGCCAGCAGCGCTAGCTGGAGAGAGACCCAGTACTTC. It translates to CASSASWRETQYF.

This clonotype showed up just once. The rearrangement uses TRBV25-1 and TRBJ2-1; TRBD1 agrees at 7 bases. Trimming took 0 bases from V and 6 from J; bases not matched to a gene: 14. The CDR3 consists of 18 residues. CDR1 MGHDK and CDR2 SYGVNS come from the germline V gene. CDR3 in amino acids: CASSEYGSDRASSNEQFF. The CDR3 nucleotides read TGTGCCAGCAGTGAATATGGATCCGACAGGGCCAGTTCCAATGAGCAGTTCTTC.

The V and J genes are TRBV28 and TRBJ2-3, with D possibly matching TRBD1 (6 bases). With 2 bases removed from V and 4 bases from J, the gap between germline ends came to 16 bases. This CDR3 comprises 16 residues. CDR1 is MDHEN, CDR2 SYDVKM, per germline. CDR3 nucleotides: TGTGCCAGCAGTTTAATCAGGGGAGATGGTCCAGATACGCAGTATTTT. It encodes CASSLIRGDGPDTQYF.

In this sample, this clonotype turned up many times. The chain employs TRBV5-1 and TRBJ2-5; D might be TRBD2 (5 bases). Deletions cut 3 bases from V and 4 bases from J, with 13 bases between. Germline-derived CDR1 and CDR2 are SGHRS and YFSETQ. The CDR3 covers 14 residues. The CDR3 nucleotides are TGCGCCAGCAGCTCGCCGGGAACCCTAGAGACCCAGTACTTC. It encodes CASSSPGTLETQYF.

As concerns this clonotype: A read error may account for a junction end that differs from germline. V and J are TRBV4-1 and TRBJ2-1; either TRBD1 or TRBD2 may fit D (5 bases each). Per the germline V gene, CDR1 is MGHRA and CDR2 is YSYEKL. CDR3 size: 16 residues. The CDR3 coding sequence is TGCGCCAGCAACCAACCGGGACGGAACTCCTACAATGAGCAGTTCTTC. Amino acids: CASNQPGRNSYNEQFF.

The V call is TRBV20-1, the J call TRBJ2-5; TRBD1 is a possible D gene (6 bases). Near its end, the DNA agrees better with TRBJ2-7, so the J call may be wrong. Germline V lookup: CDR1 DFQATT, CDR2 SNEGSKA (reference sequence). The CDR3 has 15 residues. CDR3 nucleotides: TGCAGTGCTAGACCCCAAGGGGGTTCAACGTACGAGCAGTACTTC. Translating gives CSARPQGGSTYEQYF.

This clonotype has more than one count but fewer than ten. This chain connects TRBV10-3 to TRBJ1-1, with 12 bases lining up with TRBD1. In germline, CDR1 is ENHRY, CDR2 SYGVKD. The CDR3 runs 18 residues. The CDR3 protein is CVTSESTGTGGDVTEAFF. The CDR3, as DNA: TGTGTCACCAGTGAGTCGACTGGGACAGGGGGCGATGTCACTGAAGCTTTCTTT.

This clonotype occurred a few times. The chain employs TRBV29-1 and TRBJ1-1; TRBD1 might be the D (5 bases). Per germline, CDR1 SQVTM and CDR2 ANQGSEA. V was shortened by 3 bases and J by 1 base, with 6 bases between the two germline ends. This CDR3 has 12 amino acids. CDR3 DNA: TGCAGCGTTGAGGGGGAGAACACTGAAGCTTTCTTT. It encodes CSVEGENTEAFF.

This chain links TRBV6-2 or TRBV6-3 with TRBJ2-7, with D possibly TRBD1 on 6 matching bases. V lost 2 bases and J 3 bases, leaving 14 bases between the germline ends. Germline V gives CDR1 MNHEY, CDR2 SVGEGT. This CDR3 region has 15 residues. The CDR3 region has the DNA TGTGCCAGCAGTTACGGGGGCAGGGTCGGCTACGAGCAGTACTTC. Its protein is CASSYGGRVGYEQYF.

This clonotype was seen a few times. A junction boundary mismatches the germline segment, possibly from a read error. The chain links TRBV6-4 to TRBJ1-5, with 7 bases lining up with TRBD1. CDR3 length: 17 residues. The germline V gene has CDR1 MRHNA and CDR2 SNTAGT. The CDR3 loop is CASSGRDRFYSDQPQHF. The CDR3 DNA reads as TGTGCCAGCAGCGGCCGGGACAGATTTTATAGCGATCAGCCCCAGCATTTT.

V usage is TRBV27 and J usage is TRBJ2-1; no clear D. This CDR3 contains 13 residues. Germline CDR1 reads MNHEY; CDR2 reads SMNVEV (reference sequence). Trimming cost V 4 bases and J 6 bases, with 10 bases left between them. This chain's CDR3 is CASSSWVFNEQFF. The DNA for the CDR3 is TGTGCCAGCAGTTCCTGGGTATTCAATGAGCAGTTCTTC.

The chain couples TRBV28 to TRBJ1-2; 7 bases line up with TRBD1. The CDR3 has 13 residues. CDR1 MDHEN and CDR2 SYDVKM come from the germline V gene. V lost 7 bases, J lost 2 bases, and 4 bases stayed unmatched. CDR3 residues: CASNSGQNYGYTF. CDR3 bases: TGTGCCAGCAATTCGGGACAGAACTATGGCTACACCTTC.

J is TRBJ2-3 and V is TRBV12-3 or TRBV12-4, with 8 bases fitting TRBD1. V gave up 5 bases and J gave up 1 base; unmatched junction bases: 8. CDR3 length: 16 residues. CDR3 in amino acids: CASSPIPGQGTDTQYF. The CDR3, as DNA: TGTGCCAGCAGTCCCATTCCGGGACAGGGCACAGATACGCAGTATTTT.

This rearrangement joins TRBV5-1 to TRBJ1-1; D gene ambiguous. The CDR3 runs to 14 residues. Trimming took 4 bases from V and 3 from J, leaving 13 bases between them. Germline CDR1 SGHRS, CDR2 YFSETQ. The DNA for the CDR3 is TGCGCCAGCAGCCAACGGAGGGAGGACACTGAAGCTTTCTTT. It is translated as CASSQRREDTEAFF.

This clonotype has a handful of counts. V usage is TRBV20-1 and J usage is TRBJ2-1; 7 nucleotides align to TRBD2. The DNA end lines up better with TRBJ2-5; the J call may be wrong. The CDR3 loop spans 14 amino acids. Germline-derived CDR1 and CDR2 are DFQATT and SNEGSKA (reference sequence). The CDR3 sequence: CSARDSGGRETQYF. CDR3 nucleotide sequence: TGCAGTGCTAGAGATTCGGGGGGAAGAGAGACCCAGTACTTC.

The rearrangement joins TRBV7-9 to TRBJ1-1; the D is unclear. Per the germline V gene, CDR1 is SEHNR and CDR2 is FQNEAQ (reference sequence). The CDR3 extends over 15 amino acids. V shed 10 bases and J shed 0 bases, with 18 bases lying between them. The DNA of the CDR3 is TGTGCCATCCCTGGGTCAGAACTTTTGAACACTGAAGCTTTCTTT. Translating gives CAIPGSELLNTEAFF. The variable domain in full, completed from reference TRBV7-9 and TRBJ1-1, reads DTGVSQNPRHKITKRGQNVTFRCDPISEHNRLYWYRQTLGQGPEFLTYFQNEAQLEKSRLLSDRFSAERPKGSFSTLEIQRTEQGDSAMYLCAIPGSELLNTEAFFGQGTRLTVV.

This clonotype showed up just a few times. The V and J genes are TRBV7-9 and TRBJ1-2; D unclear. Trimming took off 2 bases at V and 6 bases at J, with 10 bases between the two ends. CDR1 and CDR2 (germline): SEHNR, FQNEAQ (reference sequence). This CDR3 has 13 residues. The CDR3 reads CASSLSYANGYTF. The CDR3 DNA sequence: TGTGCCAGCAGCTTAAGTTATGCAAATGGCTACACCTTC.